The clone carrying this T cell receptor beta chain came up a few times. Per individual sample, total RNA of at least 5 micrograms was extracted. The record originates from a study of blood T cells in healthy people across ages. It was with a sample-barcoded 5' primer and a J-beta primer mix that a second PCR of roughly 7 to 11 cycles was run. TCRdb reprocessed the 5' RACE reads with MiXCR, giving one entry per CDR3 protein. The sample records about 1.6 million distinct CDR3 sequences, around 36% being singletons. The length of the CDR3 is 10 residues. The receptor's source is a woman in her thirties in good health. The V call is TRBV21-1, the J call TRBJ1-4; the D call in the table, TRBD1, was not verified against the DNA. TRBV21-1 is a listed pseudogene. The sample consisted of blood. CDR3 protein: CASSKGGLFF. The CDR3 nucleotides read TGTGCCAGCAGCAAAGGGGGGCTGTTTTTT.